What follows describes a single T cell receptor (beta chain). This clone was counted once. This clone's antigen is unknown. Base-call qualities are not available, and no considerably larger clone is one nucleotide away. This entry belongs to a study of T cell repertoires in ileal Crohn's disease (dated by TCRdb to between 2019 and 2020). The study in broad terms: The median duration of disease was roughly 8.2 years, and at the time of surgery about 35% of patients were active smokers. The TCR repertoire was analysed in approximately 61 patients with Crohn's disease drawn from a prospective multicentre cohort. Running in parallel with the study was a multicentre cohort set up to find predictors of early endoscopic recurrence following ileocolonic resection. Postoperative therapy was given to about half of the patients, with thiopurines administered to about ten patients and anti-TNF agents administered to some 20 patients. A total of approximately 170 mucosal samples from 57 patients were sequenced, collected from several sites on the surgical specimen and at postoperative endoscopy. Surgery was performed for a complication in all patients, with stricturing disease in 61% and penetrating disease in approximately 40%. A Rutgeerts score higher than i0 was the definition used for endoscopic postoperative recurrence. Study-level results and caveats: Mucosal CD4 and CD8 T cells were sorted and sequenced only in a subgroup of patients, the size of which was not stated. Compared with non-smokers, patients who were active smokers at surgery showed a significantly higher proportion of clonal expansions (about 27% vs 20%, p=0.02). Endoscopic recurrence was linked to a higher percentage of high-frequency clones at surgery, and recurrence occurred in every patient whose clonality exceeded 26.8% (18/57). Sorted CD8 T cells carried more high-frequency clones than CD4 T cells, suggesting mucosal expansions were mainly CD8.

Approximately 550 nanograms of biopsy DNA per sample were submitted for commercial TCRB immunosequencing. CDR3 regions were amplified from genomic DNA by Adaptive Biotechnology using a two-step, amplification bias-controlled multiplex PCR. The first PCR used primers for every V and J gene segment; the second PCR added barcodes and Illumina adapters. CDR3 libraries were sequenced using an Illumina instrument. In the source study's methods: The analysis drew on both the pipelines supplied by the vendor and custom analysis of the raw data in R/Bioconductor running R version 3.3.0. Clonality, which ranges from 0 to 1, was calculated as the inverse of the normalised Shannon entropy across all productive clones. The repertoire share taken up by the top 100 clones defined high-frequency clones, and only clones that passed a 95% confidence test were kept. Overlap between samples was measured with the Morisita-Horn index, while repertoire diversity was measured with the Simpson index. In its TCRdb copy, this immuneACCESS table keeps in-frame sequences only and misses some clones. Where compared with another copy, unresolved V genes explain less than half of these, and the others have no known cause. That table is the source of V, J and clone size, and D and trimming were worked out from the DNA. The sample data list roughly 7,000 clones, and under 85% of these were observed just once. 2.9% of the sample is held by the ten biggest clonotypes.

Adults with ileal or ileocolonic Crohn's disease and an indication for ileocolonic resection were eligible for inclusion. Whole ileal mucosal biopsies were stored frozen at -80°C before DNA extraction. Genomic DNA was isolated from frozen whole biopsies using a TRizol-based method, and the DNA was quantified with a NanoDrop 2000 spectrophotometer. The germline V gene provides CDR1 KGHSH and CDR2 LQKENI. CDR3 length: 18 amino acids, cysteine to phenylalanine. Only CDR3 DNA is held: 54 bases, read in frame from base 1. Between the V and J ends, shortened by 3 bases and 0 bases respectively, the junction contains 20 bases.

Input material: ileal tissue. The rearranged segments are TRBV18 and TRBJ1-1; the D gene is possibly TRBD1, with 5 bases matching. This TCR derives from an adult with Crohn's disease. The CDR3 loop reads CASSPRGEGMVLNTEAFF. The sequenced DNA: TGTGCCAGCTCACCGCGGGGGGAGGGCATGGTGCTGAACACTGAAGCTTTCTTT.